Each of the 9 T cell receptor beta chains below was sequenced from the same sample in a study of cytomegalovirus exposure and HLA in healthy donors. The PCR used 60 Vbeta and 13 Jbeta primers. Some clones are missing from TCRdb's copy, which holds only in-frame ones; the method was immunoSEQ multiplex PCR. The repertoire holds roughly 52,000 clones, with 50% to 70% as singletons. Input material: PBMCs. The receptors were gathered from a human donor in good health.

The rearrangement links TRBV9 to TRBJ1-1; 10 bases are a match to TRBD1. V gave up 0 bases and J gave up 1 base; unmatched junction bases: 6. Germline V gene lookup returns CDR1 SGDLS and CDR2 YYNGEE. The CDR3 is made up of 17 amino acids. This CDR3 reads CASSVGTGGLPNTEAFF. The CDR3 coding sequence is TGTGCCAGCAGCGTAGGGACAGGGGGTTTGCCGAACACTGAAGCTTTCTTT. Using reference TRBV9 and TRBJ1-1 for the parts outside the CDR3, the full variable domain is DSGVTQTPKHLITATGQRVTLRCSPRSGDLSVYWYQQSLDQGLQFLIQYYNGEERAKGNILERFSAQQFPDLHSELNLSSLELGDSALYFCASSVGTGGLPNTEAFFGQGTRLTVV.

The chain joins TRBV2 to TRBJ1-1; maybe TRBD1 (6 bases). In germline, CDR1 is SNHLY, CDR2 FYNNEI. This CDR3 spans 12 amino acids. V was clipped by 10 bases and J by 3 bases, with 12 bases between them. The CDR3 DNA reads as TGTGCCACCGAACAGGGATACACTGAAGCTTTCTTT. Protein: CATEQGYTEAFF. Full variable domain (rest looked up from reference TRBV2 and TRBJ1-1): EPEVTQTPSHQVTQMGQEVILRCVPISNHLYFYWYRQILGQKVEFLVSFYNNEISEKSEIFDDQFSVERPDGSNFTLKIRSTKLEDSAMYFCATEQGYTEAFFGQGTRLTVV.

The chain joins TRBV7-2 to TRBJ2-3; TRBD1 agrees at 7 bases. There are 16 residues in the CDR3. V lost 6 bases, J lost 2 bases, and 11 bases stayed unmatched. CDR1 and CDR2 from the germline V gene are SGHTA and FQGNSA. The CDR3 here is CASSARKGADTDTQYF. CDR3 DNA: TGTGCCAGCAGTGCCCGAAAGGGGGCCGACACAGATACGCAGTATTTT. Combining the CDR3 with reference TRBV7-2 and TRBJ2-3 gives the whole variable domain GAGVSQSPSNKVTEKGKDVELRCDPISGHTALYWYRQSLGQGLEFLIYFQGNSAPDKSGLPSDRFSAERTGGSVSTLTIQRTQQEDSAVYLCASSARKGADTDTQYFGPGTRLTVL.

This clone came up once. The J gene is TRBJ2-7, the V gene TRBV7-9; D call uncertain. Germline V lookup: CDR1 SEHNR, CDR2 FQNEAQ (reference sequence). Trimming removed 2 bases from V and 3 bases from J, with 5 bases in between. The CDR3 has 12 residues. In DNA, the CDR3 is TGTGCCAGCAGCTTAACTGGCTACGAGCAGTACTTC. Protein: CASSLTGYEQYF.

The chain joins TRBV9 to TRBJ2-1, with D possibly being TRBD2 (6 bases). CDR1 and CDR2 from the germline V gene are SGDLS and YYNGEE. V shed 5 bases and J shed 10 bases, with 19 bases lying between them. This CDR3 contains 14 residues. The CDR3 loop is CASSRGEVIGEQFF. Here the CDR3 DNA reads TGTGCCAGCAGTCGTGGGGAGGTCATTGGGGAGCAGTTCTTC.

This clone has just a few counts. Its ends do not fully match the called genes, so a read error is possible. The genes are TRBV29-1 and TRBJ2-7; 7 bases map to TRBD1. Germline-derived CDR1 and CDR2 are SQVTM and ANQGSEA. The CDR3 covers 14 residues. Written as DNA, the CDR3 is TGCAGCGTCGAAGGACAGGAAAGCTCCTACGAGCAGTACTTC. Protein product: CSVEGQESSYEQYF.

This clone was picked up a small number of times. The rearrangement links TRBV5-4 to TRBJ2-5, with D perhaps matching TRBD2 (5 bases). With 1 base removed from V and 5 bases from J, the gap between germline ends came to 12 bases. Per the germline V gene, CDR1 is SGHNT and CDR2 is YYREEE (reference sequence). The CDR3 runs 14 residues. CDR3 DNA sequence: TGTGCCAGCAGCTTGCCCGGGGATGGGGAGACCCAGTACTTC. Translation gives CASSLPGDGETQYF.

Regarding this clone: One end of the junction does not line up with germline, which may come from a read error. The chain carries TRBV7-7 and TRBJ2-5; D perhaps matches TRBD2 (5 bases). Germline V gives CDR1 SSHAT, CDR2 FNYEAQ (reference sequence). This CDR3 comprises 16 residues. The chain's CDR3 is CASSLGAGITAETQYF. CDR3 DNA sequence: TGTGCTAGCAGCTTGGGAGCCGGGATTACAGCAGAGACCCAGTACTTC.

The chain is built from TRBV28 and TRBJ2-1; a weak D match, TRBD2 (6 bases). The CDR3 consists of 16 residues. Trimming took 5 bases from V and 3 from J, leaving 17 bases between them. Germline CDR1 and CDR2: MDHEN and SYDVKM. This CDR3 is CASSTRTRGDYNEQFF. The CDR3 nucleotides are TGTGCCAGCAGTACCCGGACCCGCGGGGACTACAATGAGCAGTTCTTC. The full variable domain, rest sourced from reference TRBV28 and TRBJ2-1, is DVKVTQSSRYLVKRTGEKVFLECVQDMDHENMFWYRQDPGLGLRLIYFSYDVKMKEKGDIPEGYSVSREKKERFSLILESASTNQTSMYLCASSTRTRGDYNEQFFGPGTRLTVL.